This T cell receptor beta chain was found in a study of graft-versus-host responses after intestinal transplantation. Overall study context: Those transplanted obtained multivisceral, liver-intestinal, or isolated intestinal grafts.

This CDR3 spans 14 amino acids. The V gene lost 1 base and the J gene lost 0 bases, with 7 bases spanning the gap. Germline V lookup: CDR1 SGHNT, CDR2 YYREEE (reference sequence). The method was immunoSEQ multiplex PCR; TCRdb's version includes in-frame clones alone and lacks a portion of them. The data hold around 110,000 clones, with just over 90% observed a single time. As concerns this clone: No antigen is known for it.

The chain links TRBV5-4 to TRBJ1-1; D is unresolved. The origin of this receptor is a human donor who received an intestinal transplant. The source was unstimulated CD4+ T cells sorted from spleen or lymph node cells, collected before intestinal transplant. The CDR3 region is CASSLTVMNTEAFF. The DNA of the CDR3 is TGTGCCAGCAGCTTGACAGTGATGAACACTGAAGCTTTCTTT. Combining the CDR3 with reference TRBV5-4 and TRBJ1-1 gives the whole variable domain ETGVTQSPTHLIKTRGQQVTLRCSSQSGHNTVSWYQQALGQGPQFIFQYYREEENGRGNFPPRFSGLQFPNYSSELNVNALELDDSALYLCASSLTVMNTEAFFGQGTRLTVV.